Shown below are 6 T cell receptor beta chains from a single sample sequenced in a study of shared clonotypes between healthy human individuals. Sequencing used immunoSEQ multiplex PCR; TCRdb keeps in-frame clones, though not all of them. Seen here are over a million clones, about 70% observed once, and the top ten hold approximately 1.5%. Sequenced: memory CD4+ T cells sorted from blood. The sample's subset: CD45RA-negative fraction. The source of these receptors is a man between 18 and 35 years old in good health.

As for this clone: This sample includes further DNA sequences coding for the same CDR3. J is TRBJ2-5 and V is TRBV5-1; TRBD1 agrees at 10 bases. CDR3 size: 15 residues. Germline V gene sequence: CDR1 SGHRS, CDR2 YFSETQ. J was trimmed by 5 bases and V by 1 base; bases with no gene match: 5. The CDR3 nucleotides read TGCGCCAGCAGCTTGTCGGGACAGGGGAGTGAGACCCAGTACTTC. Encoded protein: CASSLSGQGSETQYF.

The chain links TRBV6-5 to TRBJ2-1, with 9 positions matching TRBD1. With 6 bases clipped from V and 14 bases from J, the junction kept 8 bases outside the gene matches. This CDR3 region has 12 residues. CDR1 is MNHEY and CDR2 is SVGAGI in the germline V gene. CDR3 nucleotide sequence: TGTGCCAGCAGGACCCAAGACAGGGGGGAGTTCTTC. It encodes CASRTQDRGEFF.

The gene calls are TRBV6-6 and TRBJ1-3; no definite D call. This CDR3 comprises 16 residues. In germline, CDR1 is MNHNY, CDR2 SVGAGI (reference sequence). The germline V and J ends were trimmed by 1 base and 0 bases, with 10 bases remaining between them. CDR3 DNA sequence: TGTGCCAGCAGTTACTACCGCTCGGGCTCTGGAAACACCATATATTTT. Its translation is CASSYYRSGSGNTIYF.

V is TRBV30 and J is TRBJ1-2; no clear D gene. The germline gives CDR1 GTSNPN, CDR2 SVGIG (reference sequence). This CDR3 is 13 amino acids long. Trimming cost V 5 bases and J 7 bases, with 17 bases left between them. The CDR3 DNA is TGTGCCTGGGGAGGGAGCTCTCGAGGTGGCTACACCTTC. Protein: CAWGGSSRGGYTF.

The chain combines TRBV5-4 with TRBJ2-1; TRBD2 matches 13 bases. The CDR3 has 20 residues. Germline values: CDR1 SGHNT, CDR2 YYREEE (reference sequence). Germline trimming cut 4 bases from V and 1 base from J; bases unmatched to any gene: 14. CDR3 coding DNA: TGTGCCAGCAGCCCATCAACTAGCGGGAGGGCCCTCGGGTCCTACAATGAGCAGTTCTTC. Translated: CASSPSTSGRALGSYNEQFF.

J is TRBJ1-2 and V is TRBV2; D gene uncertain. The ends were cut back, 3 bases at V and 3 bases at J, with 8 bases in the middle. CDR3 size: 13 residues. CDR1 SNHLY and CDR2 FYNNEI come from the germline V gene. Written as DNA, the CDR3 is TGTGCCAGCAGTGAGCAGGTGGACTATGGCTACACCTTC. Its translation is CASSEQVDYGYTF.